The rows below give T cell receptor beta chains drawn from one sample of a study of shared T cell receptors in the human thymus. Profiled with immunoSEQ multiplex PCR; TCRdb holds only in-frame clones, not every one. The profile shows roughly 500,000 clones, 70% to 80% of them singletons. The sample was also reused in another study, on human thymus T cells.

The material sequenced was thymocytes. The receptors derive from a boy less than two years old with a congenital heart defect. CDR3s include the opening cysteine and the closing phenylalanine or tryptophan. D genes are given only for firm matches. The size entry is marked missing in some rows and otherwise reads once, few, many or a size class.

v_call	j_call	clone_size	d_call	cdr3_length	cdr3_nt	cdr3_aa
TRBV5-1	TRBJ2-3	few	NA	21	TGCGCCAGCAGCCCACCGGGACCAGGGGTGGGGACGGCGCGGAGCACAGATACGCAGTATTTT	CASSPPGPGVGTARSTDTQYF
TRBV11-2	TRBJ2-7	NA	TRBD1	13	TGTGCCAGCAGTAAGGGACAGCTCTACGAGCAGTACTTC	CASSKGQLYEQYF
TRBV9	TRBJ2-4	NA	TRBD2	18	TGTGCCAGCAGCGTAGGGCACACTAGCGGGCTAGCCAAAAACATTCAGTACTTC	CASSVGHTSGLAKNIQYF
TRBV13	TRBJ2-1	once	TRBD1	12	TGTGCCAGCAGCTCGACAGGGGTTTTACAGTTCTTC	CASSSTGVLQFF
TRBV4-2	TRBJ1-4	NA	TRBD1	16	TGTGCCAGCAGCCAGCCTCGGGACAGAGAGAATGAAAAACTGTTTTTT	CASSQPRDRENEKLFF
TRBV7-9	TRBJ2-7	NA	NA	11	TGTGCCAGCAGCTCCACCTACGAGCAGTACTTC	CASSSTYEQYF
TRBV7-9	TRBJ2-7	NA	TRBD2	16	TGTGCCAGCAGCTTAATCTCCACTAGCGGACTCTACGAGCAGTACTTC	CASSLISTSGLYEQYF
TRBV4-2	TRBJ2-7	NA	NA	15	TGTGCCAGCAGCCAAGCGTCCGGGACTCTCTACGAGCAGTACTTC	CASSQASGTLYEQYF
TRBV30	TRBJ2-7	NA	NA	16	TGTGCCTGGAGCCCACCCTTGACTATCCAAAGGCGCGAGCAGTACTTC	CAWSPPLTIQRREQYF
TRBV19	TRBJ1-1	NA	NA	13	TGTGCCAGTAGTACCCAGGGGCTCACTGAAGCTTTCTTT	CASSTQGLTEAFF
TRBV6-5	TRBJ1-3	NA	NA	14	TGTGCCAGCAGTCTGGACAGATCTGGAAACACCATATATTTT	CASSLDRSGNTIYF
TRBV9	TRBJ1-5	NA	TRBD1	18	TGTGCCAGCAGCGGGGGACCCTTCGACAGGGTTAGCAATCAGCCCCAGCATTTT	CASSGGPFDRVSNQPQHF
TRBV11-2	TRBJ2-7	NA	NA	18	TGTGCCAGCAGCTTAGATAGGAGTGCTAGCGTGAGCTCCTACGAGCAGTACTTC	CASSLDRSASVSSYEQYF
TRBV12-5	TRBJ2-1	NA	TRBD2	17	TGTGCTAGTGGTTTTTACTTAGCGGGAGATCTTTTTTGTGAGCAGTTCTTC	CASGFYLAGDLFCEQFF
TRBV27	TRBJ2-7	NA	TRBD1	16	TGTGCCAGCAGTCACGCCGGGACAGGGGTCTCCTACGAGCAGTACTTC	CASSHAGTGVSYEQYF
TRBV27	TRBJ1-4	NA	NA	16	TGTGCCAGCAGTTTATCGATAAGATCGACAAGGAAAAAACTGTTTTTT	CASSLSIRSTRKKLFF
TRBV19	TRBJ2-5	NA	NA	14	TGTGCCAGTAGTATGAGGGCCCTAGGGGAGACCCAGTACTTC	CASSMRALGETQYF
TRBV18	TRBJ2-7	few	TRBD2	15	TGTGCCAGCTCACCGGCGACTAGCGGGAGGGACGAGCAGTACTTC	CASSPATSGRDEQYF
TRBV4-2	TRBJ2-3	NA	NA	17	TGTGCCAGCAGCCAACCCCACCCAGCTCGGGGCACAGATACGCAGTATTTT	CASSQPHPARGTDTQYF
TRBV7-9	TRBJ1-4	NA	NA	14	TGTGCCAGCAGCTTAGCGGGACTCGGCGAAAAACTGTTTTTT	CASSLAGLGEKLFF
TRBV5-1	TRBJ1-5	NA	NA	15	TGCGCCAGCAGCTTGTGGTCAGGGAGCAATCAGCCCCAGCATTTT	CASSLWSGSNQPQHF
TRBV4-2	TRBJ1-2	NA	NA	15	TGTGCCAGCAGCCAGTATGCCTGGCCCAACTATGGCTACACCTTC	CASSQYAWPNYGYTF
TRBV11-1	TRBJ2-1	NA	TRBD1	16	TGTGCCAGCAGCCCTCCCGACAGGGTCTCCTACAATGAGCAGTTCTTC	CASSPPDRVSYNEQFF
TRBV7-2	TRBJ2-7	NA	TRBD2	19	TGTGCCAGCAGCCCCGGGGGGGCCGACACCCCGAGCGCCTCCTACGAGCAGTACTTC	CASSPGGADTPSASYEQYF
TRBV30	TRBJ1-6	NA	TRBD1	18	TGTGCCTGGAGTGGGGACAGGGGGCTAGGGGCTTATAATTCACCCCTCCACTTT	CAWSGDRGLGAYNSPLHF
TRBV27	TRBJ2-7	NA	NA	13	TGTGCCAGCAGAGACAGCCTGACCGCCGAGCAGTACTTC	CASRDSLTAEQYF
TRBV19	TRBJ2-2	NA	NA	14	TGTGCCAGTAGTATGGGGGGAGCCACCGGGGAGCTGTTTTTT	CASSMGGATGELFF
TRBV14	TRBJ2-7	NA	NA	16	TGTGCCAGCAGCCAAGTGCGGACAGCGAGCTCCTACGAGCAGTACTTC	CASSQVRTASSYEQYF
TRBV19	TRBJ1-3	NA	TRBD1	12	TGTGCCACGCGGACAGGGGAAGGCACCATATATTTT	CATRTGEGTIYF
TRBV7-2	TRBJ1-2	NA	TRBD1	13	TGTGCCAGCAGCTGGGGGACAGGGAATGGCTACACCTTC	CASSWGTGNGYTF
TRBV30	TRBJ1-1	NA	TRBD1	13	TGTGCCTGGAACCGAGGGGGCTTGGATGAAGCTTTCTTT	CAWNRGGLDEAFF
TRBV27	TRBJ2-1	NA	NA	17	TGTGCCAGCAGTTGCAGTGGCGGGTGGGACTCCTACAATGAGCAGTTCTTC	CASSCSGGWDSYNEQFF
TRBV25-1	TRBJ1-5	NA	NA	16	TGTGCCAGCAGTGATTCGAAGTCAGGGTACAATCAGCCCCAGCATTTT	CASSDSKSGYNQPQHF
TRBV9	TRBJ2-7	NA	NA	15	TGTGCCAGCAGCGTATCCCCACAGGAACACTACGAGCAGTACTTC	CASSVSPQEHYEQYF
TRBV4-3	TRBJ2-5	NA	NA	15	TGCGCCAGCAGCCAAGATCTCGGAGGAGGAGAGACCCAGTACTTC	CASSQDLGGGETQYF
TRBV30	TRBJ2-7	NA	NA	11	TGTGCCTGGAGTAGGGGAAACGAGCAGTACTTC	CAWSRGNEQYF
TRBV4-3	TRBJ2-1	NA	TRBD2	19	TGCGCCAGCAGCCAAGAAGGAACAGGGCCGGCTAGCGGGACCGATGAGCAGTTCTTC	CASSQEGTGPASGTDEQFF
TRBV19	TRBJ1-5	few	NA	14	TGTGCCAGCGCACAGGGTATGGGCAATCAGCCCCAGCATTTT	CASAQGMGNQPQHF
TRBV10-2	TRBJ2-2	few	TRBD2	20	TGCGCCACCTTCCCGACCTCGAGGGCTAGCGGGAGAACGAACACCGGGGAGCTGTTTTTT	CATFPTSRASGRTNTGELFF
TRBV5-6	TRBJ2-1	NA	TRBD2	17	TGTGCCAGCAGCTGGGGACTAGCGGGAGGGTGGTACAATGAGCAGTTCTTC	CASSWGLAGGWYNEQFF
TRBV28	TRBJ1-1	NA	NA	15	TGTGCCAGCAGTTCCCATCCAGGGTCGGTCACTGAAGCTTTCTTT	CASSSHPGSVTEAFF
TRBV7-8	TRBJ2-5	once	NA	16	TGTGCCAGCAGCTGCAGAACAGGGTTGATGGAAGAGACCCAGTACTTC	CASSCRTGLMEETQYF
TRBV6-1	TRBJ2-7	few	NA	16	TGTGCCAGCAGTGGATCCCGGGGGTCGAGCTCCTACGAGCAGTACTTC	CASSGSRGSSSYEQYF
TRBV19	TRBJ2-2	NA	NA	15	TGTGCCAGTAGGGATTCCGGGACTCACACCGGGGAGCTGTTTTTT	CASRDSGTHTGELFF
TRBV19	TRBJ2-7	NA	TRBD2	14	TGTGCCAGTAGTCGAAGCGGGAGCGCCTACGAGCAGTACTTC	CASSRSGSAYEQYF
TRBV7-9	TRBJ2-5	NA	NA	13	TGTGCCAGCAGCTTATGGCCGCGGGAGACCCAGTACTTC	CASSLWPRETQYF
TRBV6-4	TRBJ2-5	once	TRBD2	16	TGTGCCAGCAGTGCGAGTCCCGGGAGGGCGGCTGAGACCCAGTACTTC	CASSASPGRAAETQYF
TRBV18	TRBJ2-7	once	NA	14	TGTGCCAGCTCACCATCCGGGGGGCCCTACGAGCAGTACTTC	CASSPSGGPYEQYF
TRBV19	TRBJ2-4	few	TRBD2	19	TGTGCCAGTAGTATCCGGACTAGCGGTAGGGACATAGCCAAAAACATTCAGTACTTC	CASSIRTSGRDIAKNIQYF
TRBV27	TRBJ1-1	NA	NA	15	TGTGCCAGCATAAACTCCGCTCGGGGGAACACTGAAGCTTTCTTT	CASINSARGNTEAFF
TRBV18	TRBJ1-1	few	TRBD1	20	TGTGCCAGCTCACCAAGGGGGCCGGGACAGGGGAAAAGGAGGAACACTGAAGCTTTCTTT	CASSPRGPGQGKRRNTEAFF
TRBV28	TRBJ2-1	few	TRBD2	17	TGTGCCAGCAACTCCAGATTCATAGGACTAGCGGACAATGAGCAGTTCTTC	CASNSRFIGLADNEQFF
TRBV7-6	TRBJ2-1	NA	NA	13	TGTGCCAGCAGCTTGGGCAACCACAATGAGCAGTTCTTC	CASSLGNHNEQFF
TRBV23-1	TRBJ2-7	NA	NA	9	TGCGCCGTCCTTTGCGAGCAGTACTTC	CAVLCEQYF